The clone carrying this T cell receptor beta chain occurred once. Sequencing used immunoSEQ multiplex PCR; TCRdb keeps in-frame clones, though not all of them. The data contain approximately 130,000 clones, 85% to 95% of them singletons. Germline assignment: CDR1 SGHRS and CDR2 YFSETQ. Trimming shortened V by 0 bases and J by 8 bases, and 14 bases separated the two germline ends. There are 14 residues in the CDR3. The data are from a study of T cell responses to AZD1222 COVID-19 vaccine. The V and J genes are TRBV5-1 and TRBJ1-2, with D maybe TRBD1 (5 bases). The receptor's source is an adult in good health. The material sequenced was peripheral blood, taken on day 0 of AZD1222 vaccination. The CDR3 coding sequence is TGCGCCAGCAGCTTGGGAGGCAGGGCCAACGGCTACACCTTC. Translated, it gives CASSLGGRANGYTF. Full variable domain (rest looked up from reference TRBV5-1 and TRBJ1-2): KAGVTQTPRYLIKTRGQQVTLSCSPISGHRSVSWYQQTPGQGLQFLFEYFSETQRNKGNFPGRFSGRQFSNSRSEMNVSTLELGDSALYLCASSLGGRANGYTFGSGTRLTVV.